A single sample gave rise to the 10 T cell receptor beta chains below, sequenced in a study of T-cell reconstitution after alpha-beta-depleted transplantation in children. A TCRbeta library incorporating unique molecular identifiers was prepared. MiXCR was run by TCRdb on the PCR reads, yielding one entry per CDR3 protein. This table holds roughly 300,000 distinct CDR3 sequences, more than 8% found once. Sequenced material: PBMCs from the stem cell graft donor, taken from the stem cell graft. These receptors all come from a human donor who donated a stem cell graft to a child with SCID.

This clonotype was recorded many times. CDR3 nucleotides: TGCGCCAGCAGCCCAGTTCCAGAGACTGGAGGAGGCTACACCTTC. The encoded protein is CASSPVPETGGGYTF. The chain carries TRBV5-1 and TRBJ1-2, with D uncertain. CDR3 length: 15 residues. The germline gives CDR1 SGHRS, CDR2 YFSETQ. V was shortened by 4 bases and J by 8 bases, with 21 bases between the two germline ends.

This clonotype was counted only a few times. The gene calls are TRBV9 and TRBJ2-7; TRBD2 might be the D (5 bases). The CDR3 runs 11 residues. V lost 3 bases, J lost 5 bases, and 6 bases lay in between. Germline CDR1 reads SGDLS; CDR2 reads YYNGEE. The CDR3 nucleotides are TGTGCCAGCAGCGCCGGGGACGAGCAGTACTTC. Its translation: CASSAGDEQYF.

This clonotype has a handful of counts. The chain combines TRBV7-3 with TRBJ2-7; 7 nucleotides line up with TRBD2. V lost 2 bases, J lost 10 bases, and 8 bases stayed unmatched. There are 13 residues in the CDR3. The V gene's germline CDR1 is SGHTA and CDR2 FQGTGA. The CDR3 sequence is CASSLGEGFKQYF. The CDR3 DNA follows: TGTGCCAGCAGCTTAGGGGAGGGTTTCAAACAGTACTTC.

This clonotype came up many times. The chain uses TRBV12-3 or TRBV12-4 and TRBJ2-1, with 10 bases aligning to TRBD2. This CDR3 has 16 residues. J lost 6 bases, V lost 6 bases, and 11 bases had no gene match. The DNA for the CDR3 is TGTGCCAGCAGCCAGCCCAGCGGGGGGGCGGGCAATGAGCAGTTCTTC. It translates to CASSQPSGGAGNEQFF.

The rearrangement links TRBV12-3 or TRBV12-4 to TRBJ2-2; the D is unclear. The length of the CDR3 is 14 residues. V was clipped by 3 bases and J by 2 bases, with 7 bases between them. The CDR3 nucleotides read TGTGCCAGCAGTTTCTCGGTCAACACCGGGGAGCTGTTTTTT. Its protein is CASSFSVNTGELFF.

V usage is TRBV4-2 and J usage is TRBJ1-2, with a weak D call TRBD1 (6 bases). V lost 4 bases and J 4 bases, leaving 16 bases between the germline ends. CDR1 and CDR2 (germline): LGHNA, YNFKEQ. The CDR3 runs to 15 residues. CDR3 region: CASSPGDNQIYGYTF. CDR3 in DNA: TGTGCCAGCAGCCCTGGGGACAACCAAATCTATGGCTACACCTTC.

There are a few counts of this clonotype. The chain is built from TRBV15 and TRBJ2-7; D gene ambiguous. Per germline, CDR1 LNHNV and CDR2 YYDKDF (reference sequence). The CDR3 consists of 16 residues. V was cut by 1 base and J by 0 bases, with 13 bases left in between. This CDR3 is CATSRGKADFSYEQYF. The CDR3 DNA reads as TGTGCCACCAGCAGAGGGAAAGCAGACTTCTCCTACGAGCAGTACTTC.

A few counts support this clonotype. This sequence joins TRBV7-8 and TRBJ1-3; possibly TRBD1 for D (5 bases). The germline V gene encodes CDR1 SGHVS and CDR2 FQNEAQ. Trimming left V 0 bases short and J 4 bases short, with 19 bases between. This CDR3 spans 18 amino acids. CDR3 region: CASSLAGNRLPGGNTIYF. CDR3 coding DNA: TGTGCCAGCAGCTTAGCGGGTAACAGGTTACCCGGGGGAAACACCATATATTTT. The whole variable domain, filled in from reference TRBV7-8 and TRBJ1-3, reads GAGVSQSPRYKVAKRGQDVALRCDPISGHVSLFWYQQALGQGPEFLTYFQNEAQLDKSGLPSDRFFAERPEGSVSTLKIQRTQQEDSAVYLCASSLAGNRLPGGNTIYFGEGSWLTVV.

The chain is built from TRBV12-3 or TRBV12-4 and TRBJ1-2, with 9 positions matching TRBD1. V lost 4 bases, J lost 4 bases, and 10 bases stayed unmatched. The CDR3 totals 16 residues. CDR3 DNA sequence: TGTGCCAGCAGTTCCAGGACAGGGGCGAGTATCTATGGCTACACCTTC. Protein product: CASSSRTGASIYGYTF.

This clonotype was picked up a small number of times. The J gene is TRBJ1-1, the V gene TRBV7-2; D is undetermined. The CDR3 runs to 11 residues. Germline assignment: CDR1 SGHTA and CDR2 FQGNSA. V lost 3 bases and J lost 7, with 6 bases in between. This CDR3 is CASSFLVEAFF. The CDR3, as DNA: TGTGCCAGCAGCTTTTTGGTTGAAGCTTTCTTT.